Sequencing of this T cell receptor beta chain was carried out in a study of T cell responses to AZD1222 COVID-19 vaccine. Findings of the study overall: As reported, nearly half of all spike-specific TCRs target variant regions that are unmutated. Repertoires in all cases were sampled only once the peak T cell response had passed.

Turning to this clone: The antigen is unknown.

Sequencing was performed with immunoSEQ multiplex PCR; in TCRdb, only in-frame clones are kept and a portion is missing. Of approximately 110,000 clones listed, approximately 88% are singletons. CDR1 and CDR2 from the germline V gene are LGHDT and YNNKEL (reference sequence). This CDR3 has 16 amino acids. The junction had 11 bases not matched to a gene; V was cut back by 5 bases and J by 4 bases. The J gene is TRBJ1-2, the V gene TRBV3-1 (or the pseudogene TRBV3-2), with TRBD1 identical over 9 bases. This specimen consisted of peripheral blood, obtained on day 0 of AZD1222 vaccination. This receptor was taken from an adult in good health. In nucleotides, the CDR3 is TGTGCCAGCAGCAAGGACAGGGGACGTGGTGGCTATGGCTACACCTTC. Translating it yields CASSKDRGRGGYGYTF.